A single sample gave rise to the 32 T cell receptor beta chains below, sequenced in a study of T cell repertoires in cytomegalovirus infection. TCRdb redid the calling of the reads with MiXCR, one entry per CDR3 protein. The sample consists of around 120,000 distinct CDR3 sequences, roughly 25% of them appearing once. Their antigens remain unidentified. The sequenced sample consisted of PBMCs, sequenced either directly or after in vitro stimulation (not recorded which). The receptors here all came from a human donor in good health (CMV status not recorded). Some clones in this sample may be carry-over from other donors' samples.

The chain has TRBV19 and TRBJ2-3, with TRBD1 identical over 7 bases. This CDR3 spans 17 amino acids. The germline V gene encodes CDR1 LNHDA and CDR2 SQIVND (reference sequence). Trimming cost V 5 bases and J 2 bases; bases outside gene matches: 13. The CDR3 DNA reads as TGTGCCAGTAGTTCCACAGGGACAGTCTCCGTCACAGATACGCAGTATTTT. This translates into CASSSTGTVSVTDTQYF.

This clonotype has a handful of counts. The chain combines TRBV7-9 with TRBJ1-2; 10 nucleotides align to TRBD1. V lost 5 bases and J lost 7; bases outside the gene matches: 7. The germline gives CDR1 SEHNR, CDR2 FQNEAQ (reference sequence). The CDR3 totals 14 residues. Here the CDR3 DNA reads TGTGCCAGCAGCCGTGGACAGGGGGAAGCTGGCTACACCTTC. The encoded protein is CASSRGQGEAGYTF.

This clonotype showed up many times. The chain joins TRBV7-8 to TRBJ2-1, with D tentatively TRBD2 (6 bases). V lost 0 bases, J lost 3 bases, and 12 bases lay in between. The CDR3 totals 16 residues. Germline CDR1 is SGHVS and CDR2 is FQNEAQ. CDR3 coding DNA: TGTGCCAGCAGCTTAGCTCCTTGGCGGGACTACAATGAGCAGTTCTTC. Its translation is CASSLAPWRDYNEQFF.

The V and J genes are TRBV7-2 and TRBJ2-2; unclear D gene. This CDR3 has 13 residues. Trimming shortened V by 2 bases and J by 6 bases, and 7 bases separated the two germline ends. Germline V lookup: CDR1 SGHTA, CDR2 FQGNSA. CDR3 nucleotide sequence: TGTGCCAGCAGCTTATCCGGCCCCGGGGAGCTGTTTTTT. Encoded protein: CASSLSGPGELFF.

This clonotype came up many times. The genes are TRBV7-8 and TRBJ1-3; D is possibly TRBD1 (5 bases). Looked up from germline, CDR1 is SGHVS and CDR2 is FQNEAQ. The V end was cut by 0 bases, the J end by 0 bases, with 12 bases between. The CDR3 totals 17 residues. The CDR3 DNA sequence: TGTGCCAGCAGCTTAGCGCTAAGGGGCGGCTCTGGAAACACCATATATTTT. It is translated as CASSLALRGGSGNTIYF.

The table lists this clonotype with a few counts. This rearrangement joins TRBV7-9 to TRBJ2-1; 10 bases match TRBD2. From germline, CDR1 is SEHNR and CDR2 FQNEAQ (reference sequence). This CDR3 region has 15 residues. The trim removed 1 base at V and 8 bases at J, leaving 5 bases unmatched. CDR3 loop: CASSLVPSGSDEQFF. Written as DNA, the CDR3 is TGTGCCAGCAGCTTAGTCCCTAGCGGGAGCGATGAGCAGTTCTTC.

This clonotype was picked up many times. This rearrangement joins TRBV20-1 to TRBJ2-3; no definite D call. Germline V gives CDR1 DFQATT, CDR2 SNEGSKA (reference sequence). The CDR3 covers 12 residues. V was pared by 3 bases and J by 2 bases, with 6 bases between. CDR3 residues: CSASGPTDTQYF. CDR3 nucleotides: TGCAGTGCTAGCGGGCCCACAGATACGCAGTATTTT.

Many counts were recorded for this clonotype. The V gene is TRBV7-2, the J gene TRBJ2-1; the match to TRBD2 covers 10 bases. This CDR3 has 16 amino acids. V lost 2 bases, J lost 9 bases, and 10 bases stayed unmatched. CDR1 is SGHTA, CDR2 FQGNSA, per germline. The CDR3 reads CASSLMLASGSAEQFF. The CDR3 DNA reads TGTGCCAGCAGCTTAATGTTGGCTAGCGGGAGTGCTGAGCAGTTCTTC.

This clonotype came up a few times. The CDR3 DNA follows: TGTGCCAGCAGCCCCCTTCCGGGACAGGGTTACACTGAAGCTTTCTTT. Amino acid sequence: CASSPLPGQGYTEAFF. The V gene is TRBV14, the J gene TRBJ1-1, with 9 bases that match TRBD1. The CDR3 length is 16 residues. The germline V gene encodes CDR1 SGHDN and CDR2 FVKESK. The junction had 9 bases not matched to a gene; V was cut back by 4 bases and J by 3 bases.

This clonotype occurred once. The CDR3 sequence: CASSLVVGTGEQYF. The CDR3 region has the DNA TGTGCCAGCAGCTTGGTGGTAGGGACTGGCGAGCAGTACTTC. This chain uses TRBV5-6 with TRBJ2-7, with D possibly being TRBD2 (6 bases). Deletions cut 0 bases from V and 6 bases from J, with 13 bases between. Per germline, CDR1 SGHDT and CDR2 YYEEEE. This CDR3 is 14 amino acids long.

The genes are TRBV10-3 and TRBJ1-2; possible D gene TRBD1, 5 bases. V lost 10 bases to trimming and J lost 4 bases, with 16 bases between them. The CDR3 loop spans 13 amino acids. Germline V gene lookup returns CDR1 ENHRY and CDR2 SYGVKD. The CDR3 protein is CATAAGTFYGYTF. For the CDR3, the DNA is TGTGCCACCGCCGCCGGGACCTTCTATGGCTACACCTTC.

This chain connects TRBV20-1 to TRBJ2-1, with TRBD2 matching over 8 bases. V lost 1 base to trimming and J lost 9 bases; unmatched junction nucleotides: 11. The CDR3 extends over 15 amino acids. Germline-derived CDR1 and CDR2 are DFQATT and SNEGSKA (reference sequence). The CDR3 is CSARVPGGFEGEQFF. In DNA, the CDR3 is TGCAGTGCTAGAGTTCCGGGAGGGTTTGAGGGTGAGCAGTTCTTC.

This clonotype came up a few times. The chain combines TRBV27 with TRBJ1-2; 11 bases map to TRBD1. The trim removed 5 bases at V and 7 bases at J, leaving 9 bases unmatched. The CDR3 is 15 residues long. CDR1 and CDR2 (germline): MNHEY, SMNVEV (reference sequence). CDR3 in amino acids: CASSAGQGAASGYTF. As DNA, the CDR3 is TGTGCCAGCAGTGCAGGACAGGGGGCTGCCTCTGGCTACACCTTC.

By its share, this clonotype is medium-sized. The gene calls are TRBV12-3 or TRBV12-4 and TRBJ1-1; tentatively, D is TRBD1 (6 bases). The CDR3 sequence is 15 residues long. V lost 10 bases to trimming and J lost 5 bases, with 23 bases between them. The DNA for the CDR3 is TGTGCCACCGAGGGGGGGAAGCAAGGCCGGACTGAAGCTTTCTTT. It yields the protein CATEGGKQGRTEAFF.

The V call is TRBV28, the J call TRBJ2-1; TRBD2 matches at 7 bases. Germline lookup yields CDR1 MDHEN and CDR2 SYDVKM. V lost 2 bases, J lost 4 bases, and 5 bases stayed unmatched. This CDR3 has 15 amino acids. CDR3 protein: CASSLPGEGYNEQFF. DNA of the CDR3: TGTGCCAGCAGTTTACCGGGGGAGGGTTACAATGAGCAGTTCTTC.

V gene TRBV5-1 combines with J gene TRBJ1-2; 8 positions agree with TRBD1. The germline V gene encodes CDR1 SGHRS and CDR2 YFSETQ. The CDR3 covers 14 residues. J gave up 4 bases and V 3 bases, and 5 bases lay outside the gene matches. DNA for the CDR3: TGCGCCAGCAGCTGGGACAGGCCCCTCTATGGCTACACCTTC. Translated, it gives CASSWDRPLYGYTF.

The chain couples TRBV7-9 to TRBJ1-6; tentative D call: TRBD1 (5 bases). Trimming took off 5 bases at V and 6 bases at J, with 11 bases between the two ends. Germline V lookup: CDR1 SEHNR, CDR2 FQNEAQ (reference sequence). The CDR3 loop spans 14 amino acids. The CDR3 here is CASSAVGGNSPLHF. DNA for the CDR3: TGTGCCAGCAGCGCCGTTGGGGGTAATTCACCCCTCCACTTT.

This sequence joins TRBV10-3 and TRBJ2-5; 7 bases are shared with TRBD1. There are 14 residues in the CDR3. The ends lost 4 bases at V and 1 base at J; junction bases unmatched: 3. Germline values: CDR1 ENHRY, CDR2 SYGVKD. CDR3 amino acids: CAISGTGAQETQYF. CDR3 nucleotides: TGTGCCATCAGTGGAACAGGGGCCCAAGAGACCCAGTACTTC.

The chain uses TRBV13 and TRBJ2-2, with a tentative D call TRBD1 (5 bases). V was pared by 2 bases and J by 6 bases, with 13 bases between. In germline, CDR1 is PRHDT, CDR2 FYEKMQ (reference sequence). The CDR3 runs 15 residues. CDR3 coding DNA: TGTGCCAGCAGCTTATCATCAGGGCTGCCCGGGGAGCTGTTTTTT. Its translation is CASSLSSGLPGELFF. Combining the CDR3 with reference TRBV13 and TRBJ2-2 gives the whole variable domain AAGVIQSPRHLIKEKRETATLKCYPIPRHDTVYWYQQGPGQDPQFLISFYEKMQSDKGSIPDRFSAQQFSDYHSELNMSSLELGDSALYFCASSLSSGLPGELFFGEGSRLTVL.

This clonotype was seen repeatedly, ten times or more. The chain is built from TRBV7-6 and TRBJ2-1; 13 nucleotides agree with TRBD2. CDR1 is SGHVS and CDR2 is FNYEAQ in the germline V gene. The ends lost 5 bases at V and 6 bases at J; junction bases unmatched: 22. The CDR3 contains 21 residues. The chain's CDR3 is CASSLPGLAGALGRAGNEQFF. DNA for the CDR3: TGTGCCAGCAGCCTGCCCGGACTAGCGGGAGCTCTGGGCCGGGCCGGCAATGAGCAGTTCTTC. Supplemented by reference TRBV7-6 and TRBJ2-1, the full variable domain reads GAGVSQSPRYKVTKRGQDVALRCDPISGHVSLYWYRQALGQGPEFLTYFNYEAQQDKSGLPNDRFSAERPEGSISTLTIQRTEQRDSAMYRCASSLPGLAGALGRAGNEQFFGPGTRLTVL.

This chain joins TRBV4-3 and TRBJ1-5; D unclear. In germline, CDR1 is LGHNA, CDR2 YSLEER. Trimming stripped 0 bases from V and 7 bases from J, with 7 bases between. The CDR3 length is 13 residues. CDR3 bases: TGCGCCAGCAGCCAAGATCTTGGGCAGCCCCAGCATTTT. As protein: CASSQDLGQPQHF.

The chain combines TRBV20-1 with TRBJ2-1; 7 bases are a match to TRBD2. V shed 5 bases and J 3 bases; nucleotides not matched to a gene: 7. The CDR3 covers 14 residues. CDR1 is DFQATT and CDR2 is SNEGSKA in the germline V gene (reference sequence). The CDR3 loop reads CSASLALHYNEQFF. CDR3 in DNA: TGCAGTGCTTCACTAGCGTTACACTACAATGAGCAGTTCTTC.

J is TRBJ1-1 and V is TRBV12-3 or TRBV12-4; TRBD1 might be the D (5 bases). The V end lost 4 bases, the J end lost 1 base, and 10 bases lay between the germline ends. CDR3 length: 14 amino acids. CDR3 loop: CASSSYRRNTEAFF. The CDR3 DNA follows: TGTGCCAGCAGTTCATACAGGAGGAACACTGAAGCTTTCTTT.

The sample holds many counts of this clonotype. The V gene is TRBV7-2, the J gene TRBJ2-7; the D is unclear. The CDR3 is 14 residues long. Germline values: CDR1 SGHTA, CDR2 FQGNSA. V shed 10 bases and J shed 7 bases, with 23 bases lying between them. In DNA form, the CDR3 reads TGTGCCATCTCATTCAGCTGGGATCCTCGGGAGCAGTACTTC. Amino acid sequence: CAISFSWDPREQYF.

V is TRBV6-2 or TRBV6-3 and J is TRBJ2-5; D is unresolved. V was cut by 2 bases and J by 0 bases, with 7 bases left in between. The V gene's germline CDR1 is MNHEY and CDR2 SVGEGT. The CDR3 has 14 amino acids. The CDR3 nucleotides read TGTGCCAGCAGTTACGAAGGCAACCAAGAGACCCAGTACTTC. It yields the protein CASSYEGNQETQYF.

This clonotype was seen just once. The chain uses TRBV19 and TRBJ2-7, with 9 bases aligning to TRBD1. The junction had 10 bases not matched to a gene; V was cut back by 8 bases and J by 2 bases. This CDR3 is built from 15 residues. Germline-derived CDR1 and CDR2 are LNHDA and SQIVND (reference sequence). The CDR3 protein is CASGALGQGTYEQYF. The CDR3 DNA reads as TGTGCCAGTGGCGCCTTGGGACAGGGAACCTACGAGCAGTACTTC.

This clonotype was seen ten or more times. V is TRBV10-3 and J is TRBJ1-1; 9 bases are a match to TRBD1. After removal of 4 bases from V and 4 bases from J, the junction contained 25 bases not matched to a gene. The CDR3 length is 21 residues. Germline V gene sequence: CDR1 ENHRY, CDR2 SYGVKD. Here the CDR3 reads CAISVSQGAHSTPTGRTEAFF. DNA of the CDR3: TGTGCCATCAGTGTCTCACAGGGGGCCCATTCAACACCAACTGGGCGCACTGAAGCTTTCTTT.

This clonotype was recorded a few times. The chain links TRBV6-5 to TRBJ2-1, with a possible D match to TRBD1 (5 bases). The CDR3 totals 15 residues. Germline CDR1 and CDR2: MNHEY and SVGAGI. V was pared by 6 bases and J by 0 bases, with 12 bases between. The CDR3 bases are TGTGCCAGCAGATTGACAGAGAGCTCCTACAATGAGCAGTTCTTC. Translating it yields CASRLTESSYNEQFF.

This clonotype was seen many times. The chain combines TRBV7-9 with TRBJ1-2; 12 bases fit TRBD1. Trimming cost V 3 bases and J 4 bases; bases outside gene matches: 3. The CDR3 consists of 15 residues. Germline V CDR1 and CDR2: SEHNR, FQNEAQ (reference sequence). The CDR3 nucleotides are TGTGCCAGCAGCTTGGAGGGACAGGGGGCCTATGGCTACACCTTC. Protein: CASSLEGQGAYGYTF.

The chain recombines TRBV6-5 with TRBJ1-6; TRBD1 might be the D (5 bases). V was shortened by 5 bases and J by 5 bases, with 10 bases between the two germline ends. The CDR3 consists of 14 residues. Germline CDR1 and CDR2: MNHEY and SVGAGI. The CDR3 DNA is TGTGCCAGCAGTCCTGGGGGGAATAATTCACCCCTCCACTTT. Its protein product is CASSPGGNNSPLHF.

A remark on this clonotype: No conserved phenylalanine or tryptophan ends this CDR3, so it is likely a read error. V usage is TRBV7-4 and J usage is TRBJ2-7, with D perhaps TRBD2 (5 bases). The V gene lost 4 bases and the J gene lost 2 bases, with 15 bases spanning the gap. The length of the CDR3 is 15 residues. Germline V CDR1 and CDR2: SGHVT, SQSDAQ. The CDR3 is CASSSSWEPPYEQYI. In DNA form, the CDR3 reads TGTGCCAGCAGCTCAAGTTGGGAGCCCCCCTACGAGCAGTACATC.

This clonotype was counted ten times or more. The V and J genes are TRBV7-6 and TRBJ1-1, with unresolved D. V was clipped by 0 bases and J by 3 bases, with 5 bases between them. Germline V gives CDR1 SGHVS, CDR2 FNYEAQ. The CDR3 is made up of 13 amino acids. CDR3 nucleotide sequence: TGTGCCAGCAGCTTAGCTGGGGACACTGAAGCTTTCTTT. It translates to CASSLAGDTEAFF.